The present TCR beta chain was sequenced within a study of shared clonotypes between healthy human individuals. V dropped 3 bases and J dropped 4 bases, with 12 bases sitting between them. The CDR3 is made up of 14 amino acids. Per the germline V gene, CDR1 is ENHRY and CDR2 is SYGVKD. Authors' methods: From ImmunoSEQ came sequences covering only the junction and carrying no quality scores, so filtering differed. Assay used: immunoSEQ multiplex PCR; TCRdb lists only in-frame clones, some missing. The V and J calls and the clone size are those of that table, but D and trimming were determined from the DNA. The table lists 2 million to 2.5 million clones, 80% to 95% of them singletons.

The genes are TRBV10-3 and TRBJ1-2; D might be TRBD1 (6 bases). Sequenced material: naive CD4+ T cells from PBMCs. The subset is: CD45RA+ positively selected. The receptor comes from a man in his late teens or twenties in good health. Some clones in this sample may be carry-over from other donors' samples. DNA for the CDR3: TGTGCCATCAGTGACAGGGGAGAGGGCTATGGCTACACCTTC. It encodes CAISDRGEGYGYTF.